The next 29 T cell receptor beta chains were all read from a single sample in a study of read filtering for tumor transcriptome and immune sequencing. This library used approximately 370 ng RNA and molecular barcoded adaptors spanning alpha/delta and beta/gamma chains. TCRdb processed the reads anew with MiXCR; each CDR3 protein has one entry. The repertoire has about 90,000 distinct CDR3 sequences, around an eighth of them found once; the top ten carry approximately 15%. Input material: a population of CD138-negative cells sorted from bone marrow. Source of these receptors: a donor at least 40 years old with multiple myeloma.

This clonotype was recorded at least ten times. The chain combines TRBV28 with TRBJ1-1; D might be TRBD1 (5 bases). This CDR3 is 11 amino acids long. The germline V gene encodes CDR1 MDHEN and CDR2 SYDVKM. V gave up 11 bases and J gave up 2 bases, with 9 bases separating them. CDR3 protein: CAWGENTEAFF. The CDR3 nucleotides read TGTGCCTGGGGGGAAAACACTGAAGCTTTCTTT. The variable domain in full, completed from reference TRBV28 and TRBJ1-1, reads DVKVTQSSRYLVKRTGEKVFLECVQDMDHENMFWYRQDPGLGLRLIYFSYDVKMKEKGDIPEGYSVSREKKERFSLILESASTNQTSMYLCAWGENTEAFFGQGTRLTVV.

Turning to this clonotype: A much larger clonotype is one base distant, so this may be a read error. This sequence joins TRBV5-1 and TRBJ2-3; D not resolved. CDR1 and CDR2 (germline): SGHRS, YFSETQ. The germline V and J ends were trimmed by 6 bases and 0 bases, with 11 bases remaining between them. CDR3 length equals 14 residues. Here the CDR3 reads CASMRRTSTDTQYF. CDR3 coding DNA: TGCGCCAGCATGAGGAGAACTAGCACAGATACGCAGTATTTT.

This clonotype was recorded at least ten times. J is TRBJ2-7 and V is TRBV7-9; the match to TRBD2 covers 12 bases. The V and J ends lost 1 base and 4 bases, in that order; junction bases with no gene match: 8. The CDR3 runs to 17 residues. Germline V lookup: CDR1 SEHNR, CDR2 FQNEAQ (reference sequence). CDR3 region: CASSLVPETSGRYEQYF. The CDR3 DNA follows: TGTGCCAGCAGCTTAGTCCCCGAAACTAGCGGGAGGTACGAGCAGTACTTC.

This clonotype was found many times. CDR3 in amino acids: CSADGNRAKNTEAFF. CDR3 nucleotide sequence: TGCAGTGCTGATGGAAACAGGGCGAAGAACACTGAAGCTTTCTTT. The rearrangement joins TRBV20-1 to TRBJ1-1; perhaps TRBD1 as D (6 bases). Germline V gene lookup returns CDR1 DFQATT and CDR2 SNEGSKA (reference sequence). The germline V and J ends were trimmed by 5 bases and 1 base, with 17 bases remaining between them. There are 15 residues in the CDR3.

On this clonotype: At one boundary the junction diverges from the germline segment, which might be a read error. The rearrangement joins TRBV2 to TRBJ2-1, with 7 positions matching TRBD2. This CDR3 contains 16 residues. Germline V gives CDR1 SNHLY, CDR2 FYNNEI. CDR3 protein: CASSEWAGAVYNEQFF. The CDR3 DNA reads as TGTGCCAGTAGTGAGTGGGCGGGAGCCGTATACAATGAGCAGTTCTTC.

Many counts were recorded for this clonotype. The V and J genes are TRBV13 and TRBJ2-4, with D possibly matching TRBD2 (6 bases). CDR1 PRHDT and CDR2 FYEKMQ come from the germline V gene (reference sequence). V was cut by 8 bases and J by 8 bases, with 19 bases left in between. CDR3 size: 14 residues. For the CDR3, the DNA is TGTGCCAGCGCGGGGTGGAAGGGCGGAGACATTCAGTACTTC. Translating it yields CASAGWKGGDIQYF.

In regard to this clonotype: The CDR3 end shows no conserved phenylalanine or tryptophan, and so a read error is likely. The CDR3 DNA is TGTGCCAGCAGTTACTCCCCAGGGTTGGGAGAGCAGTACATC. Translation: CASSYSPGLGEQYI. The gene calls are TRBV6-5 and TRBJ2-7; the D gene is possibly TRBD1 (5 bases). The CDR3 extends over 14 amino acids. Trimming shortened V by 0 bases and J by 7 bases, and 13 bases separated the two germline ends. Germline CDR1 MNHEY, CDR2 SVGAGI.

The count of this clonotype is one. V gene TRBV24-1 combines with J gene TRBJ2-7, with 9 bases lining up with TRBD2. V trimming: 5 bases; J trimming: 2 bases; junction bases outside the gene matches: 6. Germline loops: CDR1 KGHDR, CDR2 SFDVKD. There are 15 residues in the CDR3. The CDR3 reads CATSGASGMTYEQYF. For the CDR3, the DNA is TGTGCCACCAGTGGGGCTAGCGGGATGACCTACGAGCAGTACTTC.

This clonotype has at least ten counts. The chain has TRBV7-9 and TRBJ2-7; D might be TRBD1 (8 bases). Germline assignment: CDR1 SEHNR and CDR2 FQNEAQ (reference sequence). V lost 5 bases to trimming and J lost 2 bases, with 16 bases between them. The CDR3 loop spans 15 amino acids. CDR3 DNA sequence: TGTGCCAGCAGCCGGGGAGGGACAGGACCCTACGAGCAGTACTTC. Protein: CASSRGGTGPYEQYF.

This clonotype has at least ten counts. V usage is TRBV30 and J usage is TRBJ2-3; tentative D call: TRBD1 (5 bases). The CDR3 is 15 residues long. Trimming took 0 bases from V and 2 from J, leaving 12 bases between them. In germline, CDR1 is GTSNPN, CDR2 SVGIG (reference sequence). This chain's CDR3 is CAWSVHGAPTDTQYF. As DNA, the CDR3 is TGTGCCTGGAGTGTACATGGGGCCCCCACAGATACGCAGTATTTT.

On this clonotype itself: One end of the junction varies from germline; a read error may be responsible. The V call is TRBV4-1, the J call TRBJ2-1, with 7 bases that match TRBD2. Germline CDR1 and CDR2: MGHRA and YSYEKL. This CDR3 is built from 16 residues. CDR3 bases: TGCGCCAGCAGCCCAGACCGCGGGAGCTCCTACAATGAGCGGTTCTTC. It encodes CASSPDRGSSYNERFF.

In this sample, this clonotype turned up a few times. A read error may explain this, as a much larger clone is one base away. This chain uses TRBV10-3 with TRBJ1-1; no clear D gene. This CDR3 has 12 amino acids. The germline V gene encodes CDR1 ENHRY and CDR2 SYGVKD. Trimming shortened V by 7 bases and J by 4 bases, and 10 bases separated the two germline ends. DNA of the CDR3: TGTGCCATCAAGGGCATGACCACTGAAGCTTTCTTT. It codes for CAIKGMTTEAFF.

This clonotype was counted once. The junction and the germline gene differ at one end; a read error may be behind it. J is TRBJ2-6 and V is TRBV5-1; D might be TRBD1 (6 bases). The CDR3 runs 13 residues. Germline CDR1 is SGHRS and CDR2 is YFSETQ. CDR3: CAGRDIGANVLTF. The CDR3 bases are TGCGCCGGCAGGGACATTGGGGCCAACGTCCTGACTTTC.

In its sample, this clonotype was seen many times. The chain combines TRBV21-1 with TRBJ2-1; the table's D call, TRBD2, has no DNA check behind it. TRBV21-1 is a pseudogene segment. The CDR3 spans 15 residues. The CDR3 DNA sequence: TGTGCCAGCTGGCTCAAGCGGGAGGGCCTGAATGAGCAGTTCTTC. Amino acid sequence: CASWLKREGLNEQFF.

Points on this clonotype: A much larger clone differs from this one at a single base, so this may be a read error. This sequence joins TRBV3-1 and TRBJ2-3; 11 bases map to TRBD2. J gave up 8 bases and V 4 bases, and 11 bases lay outside the gene matches. In germline, CDR1 is LGHDT, CDR2 YNNKEL (reference sequence). CDR3 size: 16 residues. CDR3 sequence reads: CASSRTSGRYGGTQYF. The CDR3 coding sequence is TGTGCCAGCAGCCGCACTAGCGGGAGATATGGAGGTACGCAGTATTTT.

The chain is built from TRBV3-1 and TRBJ1-5; D gene ambiguous. Trimming shortened V by 3 bases and J by 1 base, and 10 bases separated the two germline ends. From germline, CDR1 is LGHDT and CDR2 YNNKEL (reference sequence). There are 15 residues in the CDR3. CDR3 DNA: TGTGCCAGCAGCCAGTATCTGGGGAGCAATCAGCCCCAGCATTTT. It yields the protein CASSQYLGSNQPQHF.

This clonotype has at least ten counts. The chain carries TRBV19 and TRBJ2-4; D tentatively reads TRBD1 or TRBD2 (6 bases each). The V and J ends lost 5 bases and 16 bases respectively, with 24 bases between them. The CDR3 is made up of 14 amino acids. Per germline, CDR1 LNHDA and CDR2 SQIVND (reference sequence). This CDR3 reads CASSPGGDRNSEYF. CDR3 bases: TGTGCCAGTAGTCCCGGGGGCGACAGGAACTCGGAATACTTC.

The sample holds many counts of this clonotype. The chain uses TRBV5-1 and TRBJ1-2, with D unclear. The CDR3 totals 13 residues. CDR1 SGHRS and CDR2 YFSETQ come from the germline V gene. V was trimmed by 0 bases and J by 3 bases, leaving 6 bases between them. The CDR3 DNA follows: TGCGCCAGCAGCTTGGCCCCCGACTATGGCTACACCTTC. This sequence encodes CASSLAPDYGYTF.

This chain uses TRBV7-9 with TRBJ1-1; TRBD1 matches at 7 bases. The junction had 11 bases not matched to a gene; V was cut back by 7 bases and J by 3 bases. The CDR3 runs to 15 residues. From germline, CDR1 is SEHNR and CDR2 FQNEAQ (reference sequence). The CDR3 region is CASNSLRQGYTEAFF. Written as DNA, the CDR3 is TGTGCCAGCAACTCCCTAAGACAGGGATACACTGAAGCTTTCTTT.

This clonotype turned up a few times. The chain carries TRBV9 and TRBJ1-1, with TRBD1 matching over 12 bases. V was pared by 2 bases and J by 0 bases, with 14 bases of the junction left unmatched. The CDR3 extends over 20 amino acids. Germline V gene data show CDR1 as SGDLS and CDR2 as YYNGEE. CDR3 coding DNA: TGTGCCAGCAGCGTCAGACCTCATCGGGACAGGGGGCCTATGAACACTGAAGCTTTCTTT. Translating it yields CASSVRPHRDRGPMNTEAFF.

This clonotype was recorded many times. The V and J genes are TRBV5-1 and TRBJ2-2; D possibly corresponds to TRBD1 (5 bases). The CDR3 totals 15 residues. Per the germline V gene, CDR1 is SGHRS and CDR2 is YFSETQ. V was pared by 0 bases and J by 7 bases, with 13 bases between. CDR3 DNA sequence: TGCGCCAGCAGCTTGGTAGGCAGGGTGGACGGGGAGCTGTTTTTT. Protein: CASSLVGRVDGELFF.

This clonotype was observed many times. The CDR3 loop is CASSRDIAGVLHEQFF. In nucleotides, the CDR3 is TGTGCCAGCAGCAGAGATATAGCGGGAGTATTGCATGAGCAGTTCTTC. This chain connects TRBV7-9 to TRBJ2-1; 9 bases map to TRBD2. The length of the CDR3 is 16 residues. From germline, CDR1 is SEHNR and CDR2 FQNEAQ (reference sequence). V lost 5 bases, J lost 8 bases, and 13 bases stayed unmatched.

This clonotype has more than one count but fewer than ten. One base away lies a much larger clone, so this may be a sequencing read error. The rearrangement joins TRBV5-1 to TRBJ2-7, with D tentatively TRBD1 (6 bases). The CDR3 totals 13 residues. Germline V gives CDR1 SGHRS, CDR2 YFSETQ. The CDR3 nucleotides read TGCGCCTGCAGCTTGCCAGGGGCCTACGAGCAGTACTTC. Translating it yields CACSLPGAYEQYF.

This clonotype was found many times. This chain joins TRBV5-1 and TRBJ1-1; 7 bases align to TRBD1. This CDR3 has 14 residues. The germline V gene encodes CDR1 SGHRS and CDR2 YFSETQ. Unmatched junction bases numbered 5, after V lost 2 bases and J lost 4 bases. CDR3 residues: CASSFDRDSTEAFF. CDR3 nucleotides: TGCGCCAGCAGCTTCGACCGGGACAGCACTGAAGCTTTCTTT. The full variable domain, its missing parts supplied by reference TRBV5-1 and TRBJ1-1, is KAGVTQTPRYLIKTRGQQVTLSCSPISGHRSVSWYQQTPGQGLQFLFEYFSETQRNKGNFPGRFSGRQFSNSRSEMNVSTLELGDSALYLCASSFDRDSTEAFFGQGTRLTVV.

This clonotype was found many times. The rearrangement links TRBV23-1 to TRBJ2-1, with a weak D call TRBD2 (7 bases). TRBV23-1 is an ORF for which the function is uncertain. Trimming left V 6 bases short and J 1 base short, with 19 bases between. The CDR3 spans 17 residues. The CDR3 here is CASSLPFGRGSYNEQFF. In nucleotides, the CDR3 is TGCGCCAGCAGCCTACCTTTTGGGAGGGGGTCCTACAATGAGCAGTTCTTC.

This clonotype was seen repeatedly, ten times or more. V and J are TRBV18 and TRBJ1-1, with D possibly being TRBD1 (5 bases). Germline loops: CDR1 KGHSH, CDR2 LQKENI. The CDR3 totals 15 residues. V was pared by 1 base and J by 7 bases, with 16 bases between. The DNA of the CDR3 is TGTGCCAGCTCACCACTGTTGGAAGGGGCCAGTGAAGCTTTCTTT. Amino acids: CASSPLLEGASEAFF. Full variable domain (remainder filled in from reference TRBV18 and TRBJ1-1): NAGVMQNPRHLVRRRGQEARLRCSPMKGHSHVYWYRQLPEEGLKFMVYLQKENIIDESGMPKERFSAEFPKEGPSILRIQQVVRGDSAAYFCASSPLLEGASEAFFGQGTRLTVV.

In this sample, this clonotype turned up many times. The chain carries TRBV14 and TRBJ2-5; 9 positions match TRBD1. Per germline, CDR1 SGHDN and CDR2 FVKESK. Losses at the gene ends were 3 bases for V and 5 bases for J; bases not matched to a gene: 16. The CDR3 is 18 amino acids. The CDR3 is CASSQPPGQGFLRETQYF. In DNA, the CDR3 is TGTGCCAGCAGCCAGCCCCCGGGACAGGGTTTTTTGCGGGAGACCCAGTACTTC.

This clonotype was seen more than once but under ten times. This could be a read error, since a much larger clone is one nucleotide away. The V and J genes are TRBV2 and TRBJ2-1; tentatively, D is TRBD1 (6 bases). Germline loops: CDR1 SNHLY, CDR2 FYNNEI. This CDR3 is 13 amino acids long. The CDR3 region is CASGPFMDSEQLF. The CDR3 nucleotides read TGTGCCAGCGGCCCATTTATGGACAGTGAGCAGCTCTTC. Complete variable domain (other parts from reference TRBV2 and TRBJ2-1): EPEVTQTPSHQVTQMGQEVILRCVPISNHLYFYWYRQILGQKVEFLVSFYNNEISEKSEIFDDQFSVERPDGSNFTLKIRSTKLEDSAMYFCASGPFMDSEQLFGPGTRLTVL.

This clonotype was counted many times. The rearrangement uses TRBV6-2 or TRBV6-3 and TRBJ1-1, with D hard to call. Germline V gives CDR1 MNHEY, CDR2 SVGEGT. Trimming left V 2 bases short and J 3 bases short, with 7 bases between. The CDR3 length is 13 residues. This chain's CDR3 is CASSYEGYTEAFF. The CDR3 coding sequence is TGTGCCAGCAGTTACGAGGGTTACACTGAAGCTTTCTTT.